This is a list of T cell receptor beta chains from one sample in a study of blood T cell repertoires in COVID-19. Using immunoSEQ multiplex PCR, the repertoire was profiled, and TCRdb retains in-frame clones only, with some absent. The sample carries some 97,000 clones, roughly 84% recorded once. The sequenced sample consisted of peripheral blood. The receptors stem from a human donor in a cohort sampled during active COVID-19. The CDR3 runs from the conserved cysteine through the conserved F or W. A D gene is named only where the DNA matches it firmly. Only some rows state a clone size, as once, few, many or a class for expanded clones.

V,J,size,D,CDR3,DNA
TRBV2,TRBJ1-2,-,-,CASSGGGGYGYTF,TGTGCCAGCAGTGGGGGCGGGGGCTATGGCTACACCTTC
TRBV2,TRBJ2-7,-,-,CASKGYEQYF,TGTGCCAGCAAGGGGTACGAGCAGTACTTC
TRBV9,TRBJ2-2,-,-,CASHATGAGTGELFF,TGTGCCAGCCACGCTACAGGGGCGGGAACCGGGGAGCTGTTTTTT
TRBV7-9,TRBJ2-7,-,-,CASTVGGEQYF,TGTGCCAGCACCGTGGGGGGCGAGCAGTACTTC
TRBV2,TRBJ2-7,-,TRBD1,CASTPGQVVYEQYF,TGTGCCAGCACCCCGGGACAGGTAGTCTACGAGCAGTACTTC
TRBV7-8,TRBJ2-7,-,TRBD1,CASSSRQGRYEQYF,TGTGCCAGCAGCTCACGACAGGGTCGCTACGAGCAGTACTTC
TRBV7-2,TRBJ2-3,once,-,CASSLALTAGGSTDTQYF,TGTGCCAGCAGCTTAGCGTTGACAGCCGGGGGTAGCACAGATACGCAGTATTTT
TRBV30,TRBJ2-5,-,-,CAWSGSRSETQYF,TGTGCCTGGAGTGGATCTAGGTCCGAGACCCAGTACTTC
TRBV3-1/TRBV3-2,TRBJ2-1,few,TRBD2,CASSQASGRSYNEQFF,TGTGCCAGCAGCCAAGCTAGCGGGAGATCGTACAATGAGCAGTTCTTC
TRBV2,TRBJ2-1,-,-,CASRLPGTSRTNEQFF,TGTGCCAGCAGACTCCCCGGGACTTCAAGGACCAATGAGCAGTTCTTC
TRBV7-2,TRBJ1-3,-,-,CASSLNRAGNTIYF,TGTGCCAGCAGCTTAAACCGGGCTGGAAACACCATATATTTT
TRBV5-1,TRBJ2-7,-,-,CASSLQRRSVYEQYF,TGCGCCAGCAGCTTGCAGCGACGGTCCGTCTACGAGCAGTACTTC
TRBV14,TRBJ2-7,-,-,CASSQNLEQYF,TGTGCCAGCAGCCAAAATCTCGAGCAGTACTTC
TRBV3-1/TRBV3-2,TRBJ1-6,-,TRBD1,CASSTGQANNSPLHF,TGTGCCAGCAGTACGGGACAGGCAAATAATTCACCCCTCCACTTT
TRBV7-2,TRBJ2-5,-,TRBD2,CASSSDLAGGYETQYF,TGTGCCAGCAGCTCAGACCTAGCGGGAGGTTATGAGACCCAGTACTTC
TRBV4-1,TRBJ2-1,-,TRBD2,CASSQDISGAYNEQFF,TGCGCCAGCAGCCAAGATATTAGCGGGGCGTACAATGAGCAGTTCTTC
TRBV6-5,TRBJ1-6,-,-,CASSSRPDTYSPLHF,TGTGCCAGCAGTTCGCGTCCGGACACCTATTCACCCCTCCACTTT
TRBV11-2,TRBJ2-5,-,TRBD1,CASSPGTGLETQYF,TGTGCCAGCAGCCCAGGGACAGGGCTAGAGACCCAGTACTTC
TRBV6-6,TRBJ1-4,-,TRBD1,CASSDRQGGNEKLFF,TGTGCCAGCAGTGACCGACAGGGCGGTAATGAAAAACTGTTTTTT
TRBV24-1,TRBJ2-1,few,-,CATSDAYAGNEQFF,TGTGCCACCAGTGATGCCTACGCGGGGAATGAGCAGTTCTTC
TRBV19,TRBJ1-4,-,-,CASSSGTLNEKLFF,TGTGCCAGTAGTTCCGGGACACTTAATGAAAAACTGTTTTTT
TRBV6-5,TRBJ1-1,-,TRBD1,CASTRTGNTEAFF,TGTGCCAGCACTAGGACAGGGAACACTGAAGCTTTCTTT
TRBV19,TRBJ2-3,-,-,CASSLFLASTDTQYF,TGTGCCAGTAGCCTCTTTCTAGCTAGCACAGATACGCAGTATTTT
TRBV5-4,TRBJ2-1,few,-,CASSFGDSKNEQFF,TGTGCCAGCAGCTTCGGGGACTCCAAGAATGAGCAGTTCTTC
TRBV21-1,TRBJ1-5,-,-,CASSLPWGTGDQPQHF,TGTGCCAGCAGCCTCCCTTGGGGCACAGGGGATCAGCCCCAGCATTTT
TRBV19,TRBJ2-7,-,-,CASSTFQGTYEQYF,TGTGCCAGTAGTACCTTCCAGGGAACCTACGAGCAGTACTTC
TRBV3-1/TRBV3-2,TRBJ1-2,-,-,CASRRDGTNYGYTF,TGTGCCAGCAGGCGGGACGGCACTAACTATGGCTACACCTTC
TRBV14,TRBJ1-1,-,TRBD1,CASSRTGQGNTEAFF,TGTGCCAGCAGCCGTACGGGACAGGGAAACACTGAAGCTTTCTTT
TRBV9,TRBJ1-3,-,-,CASSVKGAGGSGNTIYF,TGTGCCAGCAGCGTCAAAGGGGCCGGGGGCTCTGGAAACACCATATATTTT
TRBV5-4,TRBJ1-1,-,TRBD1,CASSLAGQVVAEAFF,TGTGCCAGCAGCTTGGCGGGACAGGTGGTAGCTGAAGCTTTCTTT
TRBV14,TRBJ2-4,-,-,CASSQGGGLGNIQYF,TGTGCCAGCAGCCAGGGAGGGGGGCTAGGAAACATTCAGTACTTC
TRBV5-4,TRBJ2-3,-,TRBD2,CASSLRLAGSTDTQYF,TGTGCCAGCAGCCTCCGACTAGCGGGATCCACAGATACGCAGTATTTT
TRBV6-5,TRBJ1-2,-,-,CVTSRAGGYTF,TGTGTCACCTCCCGGGCAGGGGGCTACACCTTC
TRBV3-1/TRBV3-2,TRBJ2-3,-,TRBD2,CASSPRGSGGAWDTQYF,TGTGCCAGCAGCCCCCGGGGTAGCGGGGGGGCATGGGATACGCAGTATTTT
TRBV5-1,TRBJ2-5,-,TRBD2,CASSRGEQETQYF,TGCGCCAGCAGCCGGGGGGAACAAGAGACCCAGTACTTC
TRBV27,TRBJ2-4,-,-,CASSRDRQRDIQYF,TGTGCCAGCAGCCGCGACAGGCAAAGGGACATTCAGTACTTC
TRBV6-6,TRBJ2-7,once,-,CASTPPGVYYEQYF,TGTGCCAGCACCCCCCCAGGGGTGTACTACGAGCAGTACTTC
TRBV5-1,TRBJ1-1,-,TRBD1,CASSLGQGAGEAFF,TGCGCCAGCAGCTTGGGGCAGGGGGCTGGAGAAGCTTTCTTT
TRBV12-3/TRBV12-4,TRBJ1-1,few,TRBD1,CASSSTGRDEAFF,TGTGCCAGCAGTTCGACAGGGAGAGATGAAGCTTTCTTT
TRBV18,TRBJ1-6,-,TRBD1,CASSLGQGPSPLHF,TGTGCCAGCTCACTGGGACAGGGGCCCTCACCCCTCCACTTT
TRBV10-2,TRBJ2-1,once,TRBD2,CASKDPAGGPYNEQFF,TGCGCCAGTAAGGATCCAGCGGGAGGACCCTACAATGAGCAGTTCTTC
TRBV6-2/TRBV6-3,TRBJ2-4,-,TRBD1,CASSYPDRGRNIQYF,TGTGCCAGCAGTTACCCTGACAGGGGGCGGAACATTCAGTACTTC
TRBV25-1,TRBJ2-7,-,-,CASSRGFLSSYEQYF,TGTGCCAGCAGTAGGGGATTCCTGAGCTCCTACGAGCAGTACTTC
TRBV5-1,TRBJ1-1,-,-,CASSQQGTEAFF,TGCGCCAGCAGCCAGCAGGGGACTGAAGCTTTCTTT
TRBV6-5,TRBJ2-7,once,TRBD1,CASSRDRGRWEQYF,TGTGCCAGCAGCCGGGACAGGGGGCGATGGGAGCAGTACTTC
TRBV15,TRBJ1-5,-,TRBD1,CATSSDRAQPQHF,TGTGCCACCAGCAGCGACAGGGCTCAGCCCCAGCATTTT
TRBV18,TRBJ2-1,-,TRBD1,CASSPTGGFYNEQFF,TGTGCCAGCTCACCGACAGGGGGCTTCTACAATGAGCAGTTCTTC
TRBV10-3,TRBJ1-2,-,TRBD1,CAIRRQGVSDGYTF,TGTGCCATCAGGAGACAGGGCGTGTCTGACGGCTACACCTTC
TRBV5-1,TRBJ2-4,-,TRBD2,CASSFYELTSGRSNIQYF,TGCGCCAGCAGCTTTTATGAACTTACTAGCGGGAGGAGCAACATTCAGTACTTC
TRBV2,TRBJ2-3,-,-,CASSAEGDTDTQYF,TGTGCCAGCAGTGCCGAGGGGGACACAGATACGCAGTATTTT
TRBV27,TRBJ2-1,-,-,CASSLLQGTSTLNEQFF,TGTGCCAGCAGTCTCCTACAGGGTACCTCTACATTAAATGAGCAGTTCTTC